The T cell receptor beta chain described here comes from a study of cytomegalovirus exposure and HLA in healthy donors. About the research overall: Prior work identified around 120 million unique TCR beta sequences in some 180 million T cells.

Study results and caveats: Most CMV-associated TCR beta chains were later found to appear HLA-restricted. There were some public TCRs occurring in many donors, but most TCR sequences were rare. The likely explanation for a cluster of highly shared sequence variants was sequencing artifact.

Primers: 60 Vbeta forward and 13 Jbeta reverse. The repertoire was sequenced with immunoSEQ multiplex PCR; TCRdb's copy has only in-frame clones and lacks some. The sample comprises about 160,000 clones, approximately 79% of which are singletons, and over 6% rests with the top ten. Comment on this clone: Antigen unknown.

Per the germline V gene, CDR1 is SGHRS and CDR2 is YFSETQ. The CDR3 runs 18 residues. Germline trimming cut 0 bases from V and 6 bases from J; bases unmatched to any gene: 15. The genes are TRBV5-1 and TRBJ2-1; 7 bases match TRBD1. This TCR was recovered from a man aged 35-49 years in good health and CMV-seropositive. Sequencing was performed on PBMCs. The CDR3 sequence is CASSLAPPGTAGVNEQFF. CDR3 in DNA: TGCGCCAGCAGCTTGGCCCCTCCCGGGACAGCTGGAGTCAATGAGCAGTTCTTC.